The 13 T cell receptor beta chains in this list originate from one sample, sequenced in a study of shared clonotypes between healthy human individuals (dated by TCRdb to between 2020 and 2021). The library was made by the immunoSEQ multiplex PCR assay. Imported from immuneACCESS, the table was reduced by TCRdb to in-frame sequences with V and J called. These copies leave out some clones; in studies compared against another copy, an unresolved V gene accounts for under half, and the cause of the remainder is not known. This sample is represented by approximately 2.5 million clones; more than 90% of them were singletons. The ten largest clones represent roughly 0.15% of the sample. Sequencing was carried out using naive CD4+ T cells sorted from blood. The cell subset or site label corresponds to: CD45RA+ positively selected. These receptors were collected from a man aged 18 to 29 in good health.

The V gene is TRBV21-1, the J gene TRBJ1-1. TRBV21-1 counts as a pseudogene. The CDR3 spans 13 residues. The CDR3 coding sequence is TGTGCCAACTCCAGGGGGGGTAACACTGAAGCTTTCTTT. This translates into CANSRGGNTEAFF.

This clone was counted a few times. The chain is built from TRBV2 and TRBJ1-5; 7 bases align to TRBD1. In germline, CDR1 is SNHLY, CDR2 FYNNEI. With 2 bases clipped from V and 5 bases from J, the junction kept 6 bases outside the gene matches. The CDR3 runs to 15 residues. CDR3 sequence: CASSELGTEYQPQHF. DNA of the CDR3: TGTGCCAGCAGTGAATTGGGGACAGAGTATCAGCCCCAGCATTTT.

Remarks on this clone: Other DNA variants within this sample encode the same CDR3. The chain joins TRBV18 to TRBJ1-4, with TRBD1 matching 9 bases. Trimming removed 3 bases from V and 8 bases from J; junction bases left unmatched: 7. The CDR3 consists of 15 residues. CDR1 and CDR2 from the germline V gene are KGHSH and LQKENI. This CDR3 reads CASSPPGQGNEKLFF. The CDR3 DNA is TGTGCCAGCTCACCCCCGGGACAGGGCAACGAAAAACTGTTTTTT.

The chain is built from TRBV19 and TRBJ2-7, with 7 bases matching TRBD1. V was pared by 3 bases and J by 0 bases, with 5 bases of the junction left unmatched. The CDR3 sequence is 15 residues long. From germline, CDR1 is LNHDA and CDR2 SQIVND (reference sequence). CDR3 sequence reads: CASSITAGGSYEQYF. The CDR3 DNA reads as TGTGCCAGTAGTATCACGGCAGGGGGCTCCTACGAGCAGTACTTC.

This CDR3 reads CASSAQPTSSSEQYF. CDR3 in DNA: TGTGCCAGCAGCGCCCAGCCGACTAGCAGCTCCGAGCAGTACTTC. The rearrangement uses TRBV9 and TRBJ2-7, with TRBD2 matching 7 bases. CDR1 and CDR2 (germline): SGDLS, YYNGEE. This CDR3 has 15 residues. V trimming: 3 bases; J trimming: 6 bases; junction bases outside the gene matches: 12.

This chain uses TRBV6-6 with TRBJ1-1; D uncertain. The CDR3 is made up of 13 amino acids. The V gene lost 7 bases and the J gene lost 10 bases, with 19 bases spanning the gap. Germline CDR1 MNHNY, CDR2 SVGAGI (reference sequence). The CDR3, as DNA: TGTGCCAGCACCCAGGTCGAGCAGACTCCAGCTTTCTTT. Protein product: CASTQVEQTPAFF.

Here the CDR3 reads CASSFFGGTVQYF. CDR3 sequence (DNA): TGTGCCAGCAGTTTTTTTGGCGGGACAGTTCAGTACTTC. The gene calls are TRBV27 and TRBJ2-7; tentative D call: TRBD1 (7 bases). The CDR3 is 13 amino acids. The V end lost 3 bases, the J end lost 10 bases, and 16 bases lay between the germline ends. CDR1 and CDR2 (germline): MNHEY, SMNVEV (reference sequence).

The chain employs TRBV12-2 and TRBJ1-5. TRBV12-2 is termed a pseudogene. This CDR3 contains 13 residues. CDR3 nucleotides: TGTGCAAGTCGCTTAGAGGAGGAACAGCCCCAGCATTTT. The encoded protein is CASRLEEEQPQHF.

This chain links TRBV30 with TRBJ1-4; perhaps TRBD1 as D (6 bases). This CDR3 is 15 amino acids long. Trimming took off 4 bases at V and 4 bases at J, with 16 bases between the two ends. CDR1 GTSNPN and CDR2 SVGIG come from the germline V gene (reference sequence). The CDR3 here is CAWTLGAGYNEKLFF. CDR3 coding DNA: TGTGCCTGGACCCTGGGGGCAGGATATAATGAAAAACTGTTTTTT.

The rearrangement uses TRBV5-4 and TRBJ1-5, with D possibly matching TRBD1 (6 bases). The CDR3 totals 13 residues. Germline loops: CDR1 SGHNT, CDR2 YYREEE (reference sequence). Trimming left V 4 bases short and J 7 bases short, with 12 bases between. The CDR3 DNA is TGTGCCAGCAGCGTACAGGGACTACAGCCCCAGCATTTT. The encoded protein is CASSVQGLQPQHF.

The rearrangement uses TRBV6-5 and TRBJ2-7; 12 bases are shared with TRBD2. The CDR3 is 14 residues long. The trim removed 4 bases at V and 3 bases at J, leaving 1 base unmatched. Germline CDR1 is MNHEY and CDR2 is SVGAGI. This CDR3 is CASSWGLAGYEQYF. The CDR3 nucleotides are TGTGCCAGCAGTTGGGGACTAGCGGGCTACGAGCAGTACTTC.

The V and J genes are TRBV6-1 and TRBJ2-7; possibly TRBD1 for D (5 bases). The germline V gene has CDR1 MNHNS and CDR2 SASEGT. Trimming left V 6 bases short and J 2 bases short, with 8 bases between. The CDR3 spans 12 residues. Here the CDR3 DNA reads TGTGCCAGCAGCAGGGTTACCTACGAGCAGTACTTC. Translated, it gives CASSRVTYEQYF.

With regard to this clone: At one end the junction does not follow the germline gene, possibly because of a read error. The CDR3 spells CASSHDGDRPSFNEQFF. CDR3 bases: TGCGCCAGCAGCCATGATGGAGACCGTCCATCCTTCAATGAGCAGTTCTTC. The chain uses TRBV4-3 and TRBJ2-1; D unclear. Germline assignment: CDR1 LGHNA and CDR2 YSLEER. The CDR3 totals 17 residues.